This TCR beta chain originates from a study of cytomegalovirus exposure and HLA in healthy donors. Looked up from germline, CDR1 is LNHDA and CDR2 is SQIVND (reference sequence). CDR3 length equals 16 residues. The trim removed 4 bases at V and 5 bases at J, leaving 7 bases unmatched. Use of 60 Vbeta and 13 Jbeta primers characterized the PCR. The assay was immunoSEQ multiplex PCR, and TCRdb's table has in-frame clones only and misses some. The sample records 150,000 to 200,000 clones, over 80% being singletons. Sequenced material: PBMCs. The chain is built from TRBV19 and TRBJ1-5; 11 bases are shared with TRBD1. The TCR originated in a human donor in good health. CDR3 nucleotide sequence: TGTGCCAGTAGTACACTGGGACAGGGGGGGCATCAGCCCCAGCATTTT. Amino acids: CASSTLGQGGHQPQHF.